This is a list of T cell receptor beta chains from one sample in a study of blood T cell repertoires in COVID-19. Libraries were prepared by immunoSEQ multiplex PCR; TCRdb keeps only in-frame clonotypes and omits some of them. The sample records roughly 41,000 clones, under 85% being singletons. Sequenced input: peripheral blood. The receptors here all came from a woman of 80 years or more with acute or convalescent COVID-19. The CDR3 runs from the conserved cysteine through the conserved F or W. The D gene is left open where the match is weak. Clone size, where shown, is once, few, many, or a class for clones that have expanded.

CDR3 length,clone size,J gene,D gene,V gene,CDR3 DNA,CDR3 protein
13,-,TRBJ2-1,-,TRBV5-1,TGCGCCAGCAGCTTTTCTCCCAGCGATGAGCAGTTCTTC,CASSFSPSDEQFF
13,many,TRBJ2-7,TRBD1,TRBV6-5,TGTGCCACCGAAACAGGGGAGTACTACGAGCAGTACTTC,CATETGEYYEQYF
13,-,TRBJ2-2,-,TRBV27,TGTGCCAGCAGTTTAACAAACACCGGGGAGCTGTTTTTT,CASSLTNTGELFF
14,-,TRBJ1-1,-,TRBV5-1,TGCGCCAGCAGCTTGGGACTCAGGAACACTGAAGCTTTCTTT,CASSLGLRNTEAFF
16,-,TRBJ2-3,TRBD1,TRBV9,TGTGCCAGCAGCGTAGAATACAGGGGAGGCACAGATACGCAGTATTTT,CASSVEYRGGTDTQYF
15,-,TRBJ2-3,TRBD2,TRBV7-2,TGTGCCAGCAGCTTAAGTAGCGGGGGGACAGATACGCAGTATTTT,CASSLSSGGTDTQYF
13,-,TRBJ1-2,-,TRBV6-5,TGTGCCAGCAGTTCAAGCGTCCGGAGTGGCTACACCTTC,CASSSSVRSGYTF
16,few,TRBJ2-2,TRBD2,TRBV2,TGTGCCAGCAGTCTCTCCAGCGGGGGGGACACCGGGGAGCTGTTTTTT,CASSLSSGGDTGELFF
14,-,TRBJ1-1,TRBD1,TRBV5-1,TGCGCCAGCAGCTTGGAGGGACAGTACACTGAAGCTTTCTTT,CASSLEGQYTEAFF
14,-,TRBJ1-1,-,TRBV7-9,TGTGCCAGCAGCTTAGCGGAGGGGACCCCTGAAGCTTTCTTT,CASSLAEGTPEAFF
15,-,TRBJ1-5,TRBD1,TRBV11-3,TGTGCCAGCAGCTTAAGGGACAGGGGTCGGCAGCCCCAGCATTTT,CASSLRDRGRQPQHF
13,-,TRBJ1-2,-,TRBV3-1/TRBV3-2,TGTGCCAGCAGCCAATGGGCCGGAGGCGGCTACACCTTC,CASSQWAGGGYTF
17,-,TRBJ2-1,TRBD1,TRBV7-2,TGTGCCAGCAGCTTACCGCGAGGGGGACAGGCCTATAATGAGCAGTTCTTC,CASSLPRGGQAYNEQFF
15,few,TRBJ1-5,-,TRBV10-2,TGCGCCAACTCCTGCCCCGGGTTGTTAATTCAGCCCCAGCATTTT,CANSCPGLLIQPQHF
14,few,TRBJ2-7,TRBD1,TRBV6-1,TGTGCCAGCAGTGAAGTTTGGGACAGCGGCGAGCAGTACTTC,CASSEVWDSGEQYF
14,-,TRBJ2-4,TRBD1,TRBV6-6,TGTGCCAGCAGTTCCGGGACAGGGATCAACATTCAGTACTTC,CASSSGTGINIQYF
14,-,TRBJ2-3,-,TRBV28,TGTGCCAGCAGTTTTACGCTAGAAGGAGATACGCAGTATTTT,CASSFTLEGDTQYF
13,once,TRBJ1-5,TRBD1,TRBV2,TGTGCCAGCACCGGGACAGGGGATCAGCCCCAGCATTTT,CASTGTGDQPQHF
14,-,TRBJ1-1,-,TRBV7-2,TGTGCCAGCAGCCCCCGCGGGGGGGAGAGTGAAGCTTTCTTT,CASSPRGGESEAFF
18,-,TRBJ2-3,TRBD2,TRBV24-1,TGTGCCACCAGTGATTATTCCGGGACTAGCGGGGCAGGGGATACGCAGTATTTT,CATSDYSGTSGAGDTQYF
13,-,TRBJ2-5,-,TRBV19,TGTGCCAGTAGTATAGGTAGGGGAGAGACCCAGTACTTC,CASSIGRGETQYF
20,-,TRBJ2-2,-,TRBV7-8,TGTGCCAGCAGCCATCGCCGCCCAGGGGCCTCGGGAGGCCACACCGGGGAGCTGTTTTTT,CASSHRRPGASGGHTGELFF
16,-,TRBJ2-7,TRBD1,TRBV7-6,TGTGCCAGCAGCTGGAATAGGGGACAGGGATTCTCCGAGCAGTACTTC,CASSWNRGQGFSEQYF
14,-,TRBJ1-1,-,TRBV7-9,TGTGCCAGCAGCTCCGACGGGAACATCGCTGAAGCTTTCTTT,CASSSDGNIAEAFF
17,-,TRBJ2-6,TRBD1,TRBV5-1,TGCGCCAGCAGCCCGTCGGGACAGGGATCTGGGGCCAACGTCCTGACTTTC,CASSPSGQGSGANVLTF
14,-,TRBJ2-7,-,TRBV7-9,TGTGCCAGCAGCTCTGAAGTAGGGGTGTACGAGCAGTACTTC,CASSSEVGVYEQYF
13,-,TRBJ2-7,TRBD1,TRBV5-1,TGCGCCAGCAGCTTGGCACAGGGGCAAGAGCAGTACTTC,CASSLAQGQEQYF
18,once,TRBJ1-4,TRBD1,TRBV7-6,TGTGCCAGCAGCTTAGAACCGCCGACAGGGACAACTAATGAAAAACTGTTTTTT,CASSLEPPTGTTNEKLFF
13,-,TRBJ1-2,-,TRBV5-1,TGCGCCAGCAGCTTCAGGCAGGACTATGGCTACACCTTC,CASSFRQDYGYTF
16,-,TRBJ2-1,TRBD1,TRBV9,TGTGCCAGCAGCGTAGAGTCGGGACAGGGGGCAAATGAGCAGTTCTTC,CASSVESGQGANEQFF
16,-,TRBJ2-3,TRBD2,TRBV6-6,TGTGCCAGCAGGAAAGCTAGCGGGGGTAGCACAGATACGCAGTATTTT,CASRKASGGSTDTQYF
14,-,TRBJ2-1,-,TRBV10-2,TGCGCCAGCAGAGACTTAAATACCTACAATGAGCAGTTCTTC,CASRDLNTYNEQFF
14,-,TRBJ1-2,TRBD1,TRBV18,TGTGCCAGCTCACCAGGGGACAGAAGTTATGGCTACACCTTC,CASSPGDRSYGYTF
13,-,TRBJ1-4,-,TRBV2,TGTGCCAGCAGTGGGGGGGGCCGTGAAAAACTGTTTTTT,CASSGGGREKLFF
12,few,TRBJ2-2,-,TRBV7-2,TGTGCCAGCAGCGAGTTAGCCGGGGAGCTGTTTTTT,CASSELAGELFF
15,-,TRBJ1-4,-,TRBV5-1,TGCGCCAGCAGCCTTTCGGACGGACTTAATGAAAAACTGTTTTTT,CASSLSDGLNEKLFF
14,-,TRBJ2-3,TRBD2,TRBV20-1,TGCAGTGCTAGTAGCGGGGGACTGGGAGATACGCAGTATTTT,CSASSGGLGDTQYF
13,-,TRBJ2-5,-,TRBV18,TGTGCCAGCTCGCGGGCCCCTGGGGAGACCCAGTACTTC,CASSRAPGETQYF
14,few,TRBJ2-2,TRBD1,TRBV9,TGTGCCAGCAGCAAAGGGGGCCTCAACGGGGAGCTGTTTTTT,CASSKGGLNGELFF
14,-,TRBJ1-3,TRBD1,TRBV7-8,TGTGCCAGCAGCTTCGGGACAGCTGGAAACACCATATATTTT,CASSFGTAGNTIYF
13,-,TRBJ1-2,-,TRBV6-1,TGTGCCAGCAGTGAATTCCGGGACTATGGCTACACCTTC,CASSEFRDYGYTF
15,-,TRBJ1-1,-,TRBV19,TGTGCCACTAAAAGGTTTGCTGGGCTGAACACTGAAGCTTTCTTT,CATKRFAGLNTEAFF
16,-,TRBJ1-6,TRBD1,TRBV5-1,TGCGCCAGCAGCTTCGAATGGACAGGTCAGAATTCACCCCTCCACTTT,CASSFEWTGQNSPLHF
14,-,TRBJ1-6,-,TRBV5-1,TGCGCCAGCAGCTTCGGGTCCTATAATTCACCCCTCCACTTT,CASSFGSYNSPLHF
16,-,TRBJ2-1,TRBD1,TRBV25-1,TGTGCCAGCAGTGAATACACCCCACAGGGGAGAAATGAGCAGTTCTTC,CASSEYTPQGRNEQFF
13,-,TRBJ1-4,-,TRBV5-1,TGCGCCAGTCGCGGGACGGAAGGTGAAAAACTGTTTTTT,CASRGTEGEKLFF
18,-,TRBJ2-7,TRBD1,TRBV3-1/TRBV3-2,TGTGCCAGCAGCCAAGATAGTACAGGGGGTTACCTCGCCTACGAGCAGTACTTC,CASSQDSTGGYLAYEQYF
15,-,TRBJ2-1,TRBD2,TRBV24-1,TGTGCCACCAGTGTGTTGGGGGGGGGTTACAATGAGCAGTTCTTC,CATSVLGGGYNEQFF
16,-,TRBJ1-4,TRBD1,TRBV5-1,TGCGCCAGCAGCTGGGGACAGGGGCGCTCAAATGAAAAACTGTTTTTT,CASSWGQGRSNEKLFF
13,-,TRBJ1-2,TRBD1,TRBV7-2,TGTGCCAGCAGCTCGAGACAGGGTCGTGGCTACACCTTC,CASSSRQGRGYTF
15,-,TRBJ2-2,-,TRBV5-1,TGCGCCAGCAGCCAAGTCCAGGGTAACACCGGGGAGCTGTTTTTT,CASSQVQGNTGELFF
16,-,TRBJ2-1,TRBD2,TRBV19,TGTGCCAGTAGTCCGCCGGGGGGGCGATCGGGCAATGAGCAGTTCTTC,CASSPPGGRSGNEQFF
15,-,TRBJ2-3,-,TRBV7-2,TGTGCCAGCAGCTTTACCGCTAGCGTCACAGATACGCAGTATTTT,CASSFTASVTDTQYF
16,few,TRBJ2-3,TRBD1,TRBV5-1,TGCGCCAGCAGCCGGGGAGGGACAGGGAGCACAGATACGCAGTATTTT,CASSRGGTGSTDTQYF